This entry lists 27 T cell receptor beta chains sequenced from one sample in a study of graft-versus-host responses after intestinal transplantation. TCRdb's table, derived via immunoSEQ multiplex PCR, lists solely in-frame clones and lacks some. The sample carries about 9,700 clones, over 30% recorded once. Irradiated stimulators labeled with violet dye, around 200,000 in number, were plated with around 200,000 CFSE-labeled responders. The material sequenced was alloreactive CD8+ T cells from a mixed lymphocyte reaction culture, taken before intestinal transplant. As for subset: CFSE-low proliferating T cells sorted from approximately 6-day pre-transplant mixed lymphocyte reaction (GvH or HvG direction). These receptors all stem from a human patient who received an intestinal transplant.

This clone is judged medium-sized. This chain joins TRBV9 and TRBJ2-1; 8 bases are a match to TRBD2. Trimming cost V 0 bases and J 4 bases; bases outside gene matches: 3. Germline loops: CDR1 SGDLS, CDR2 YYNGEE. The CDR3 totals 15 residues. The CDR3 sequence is CASSVGGLAYNEQFF. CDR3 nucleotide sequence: TGTGCCAGCAGCGTAGGTGGACTAGCTTACAATGAGCAGTTCTTC.

The CDR3 loop is CASSLGAGYGYTF. CDR3 nucleotides: TGTGCCAGCAGTTTAGGAGCGGGCTATGGCTACACCTTC. The chain employs TRBV28 and TRBJ1-2; D is unclear. V lost 2 bases, J lost 4 bases, and 8 bases lay in between. There are 13 residues in the CDR3. The germline V gene has CDR1 MDHEN and CDR2 SYDVKM.

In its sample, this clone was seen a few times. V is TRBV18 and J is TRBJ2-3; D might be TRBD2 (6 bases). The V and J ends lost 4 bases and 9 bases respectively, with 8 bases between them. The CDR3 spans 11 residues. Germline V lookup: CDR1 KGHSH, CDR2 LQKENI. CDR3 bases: TGTGCCAGCTCACTTCGGGAGACGCAGTATTTT. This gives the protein CASSLRETQYF.

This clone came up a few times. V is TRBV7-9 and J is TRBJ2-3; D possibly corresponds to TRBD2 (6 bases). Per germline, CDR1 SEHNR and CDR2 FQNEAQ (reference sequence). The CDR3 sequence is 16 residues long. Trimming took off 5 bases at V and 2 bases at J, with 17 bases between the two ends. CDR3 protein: CASSPPGTSHTDTQYF. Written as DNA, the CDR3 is TGTGCCAGCAGCCCGCCCGGGACTTCTCACACAGATACGCAGTATTTT.

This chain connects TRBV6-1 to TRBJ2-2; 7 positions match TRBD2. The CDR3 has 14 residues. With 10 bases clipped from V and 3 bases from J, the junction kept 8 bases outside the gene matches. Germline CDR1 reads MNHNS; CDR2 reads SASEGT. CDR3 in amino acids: CATRRGVYTGELFF. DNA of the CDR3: TGTGCCACCCGACGGGGGGTCTACACCGGGGAGCTGTTTTTT.

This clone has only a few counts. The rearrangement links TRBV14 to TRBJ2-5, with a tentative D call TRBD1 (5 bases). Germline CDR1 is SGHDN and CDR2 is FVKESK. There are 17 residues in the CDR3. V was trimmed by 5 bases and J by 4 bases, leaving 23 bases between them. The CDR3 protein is CASSSALWGDWGETQYF. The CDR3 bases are TGTGCCAGCAGCTCCGCCCTATGGGGCGATTGGGGAGAGACCCAGTACTTC.

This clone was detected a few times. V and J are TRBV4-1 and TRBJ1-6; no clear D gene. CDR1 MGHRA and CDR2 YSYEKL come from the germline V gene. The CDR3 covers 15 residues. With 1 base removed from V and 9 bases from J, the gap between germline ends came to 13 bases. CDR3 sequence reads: CASSQGYQDGSPLHF. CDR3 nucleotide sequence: TGCGCCAGCAGCCAAGGTTACCAGGATGGTTCACCCCTCCACTTT.

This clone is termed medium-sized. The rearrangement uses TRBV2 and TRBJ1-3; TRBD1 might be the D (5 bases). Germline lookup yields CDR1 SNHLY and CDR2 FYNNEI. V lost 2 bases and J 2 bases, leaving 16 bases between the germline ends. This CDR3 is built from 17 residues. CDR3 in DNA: TGTGCCAGCAGTGAAAGGTCGAGACAGAACCCTGGAAACACCATATATTTT. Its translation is CASSERSRQNPGNTIYF.

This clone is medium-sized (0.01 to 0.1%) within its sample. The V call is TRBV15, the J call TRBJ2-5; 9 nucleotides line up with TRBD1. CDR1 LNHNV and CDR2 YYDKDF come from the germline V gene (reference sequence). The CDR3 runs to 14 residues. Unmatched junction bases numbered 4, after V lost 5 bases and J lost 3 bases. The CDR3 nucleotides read TGTGCCACCAGCGCTTGGACAGGGGAAGAGACCCAGTACTTC. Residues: CATSAWTGEETQYF.

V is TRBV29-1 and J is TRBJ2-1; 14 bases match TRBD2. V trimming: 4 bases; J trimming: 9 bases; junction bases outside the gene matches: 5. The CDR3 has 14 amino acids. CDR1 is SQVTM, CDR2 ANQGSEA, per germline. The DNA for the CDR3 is TGCAGCGTTGGACTAGCGGGGGGGTTAATTGAGCAGTTCTTC. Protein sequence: CSVGLAGGLIEQFF.

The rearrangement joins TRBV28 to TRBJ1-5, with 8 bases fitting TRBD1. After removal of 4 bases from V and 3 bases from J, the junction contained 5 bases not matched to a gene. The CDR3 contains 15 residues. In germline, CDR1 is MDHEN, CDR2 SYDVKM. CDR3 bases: TGTGCCAGCAGTTGGGGACAGGTCGACAATCAGCCCCAGCATTTT. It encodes CASSWGQVDNQPQHF. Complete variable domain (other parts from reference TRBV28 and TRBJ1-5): DVKVTQSSRYLVKRTGEKVFLECVQDMDHENMFWYRQDPGLGLRLIYFSYDVKMKEKGDIPEGYSVSREKKERFSLILESASTNQTSMYLCASSWGQVDNQPQHFGDGTRLSIL.

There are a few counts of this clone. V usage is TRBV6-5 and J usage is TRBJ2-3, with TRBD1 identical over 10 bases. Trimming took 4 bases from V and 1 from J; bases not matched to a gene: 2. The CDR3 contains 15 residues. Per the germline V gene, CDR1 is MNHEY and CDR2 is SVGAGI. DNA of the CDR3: TGTGCCAGCAGTTCCGGGACAGGGGGCACAGATACGCAGTATTTT. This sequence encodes CASSSGTGGTDTQYF.

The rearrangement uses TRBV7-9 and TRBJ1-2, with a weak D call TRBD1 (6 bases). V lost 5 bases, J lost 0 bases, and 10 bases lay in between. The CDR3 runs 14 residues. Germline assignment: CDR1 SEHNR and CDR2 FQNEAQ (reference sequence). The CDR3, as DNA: TGTGCCAGCAGCGCACAGGGAGCTAACTATGGCTACACCTTC. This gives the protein CASSAQGANYGYTF.

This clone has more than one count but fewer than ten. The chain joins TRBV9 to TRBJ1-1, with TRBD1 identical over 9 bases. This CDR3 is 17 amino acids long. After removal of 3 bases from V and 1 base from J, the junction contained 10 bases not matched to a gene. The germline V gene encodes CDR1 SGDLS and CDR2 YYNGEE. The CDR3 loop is CASSEYVRTGANTEAFF. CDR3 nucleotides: TGTGCCAGCAGCGAATACGTCCGGACAGGGGCGAACACTGAAGCTTTCTTT.

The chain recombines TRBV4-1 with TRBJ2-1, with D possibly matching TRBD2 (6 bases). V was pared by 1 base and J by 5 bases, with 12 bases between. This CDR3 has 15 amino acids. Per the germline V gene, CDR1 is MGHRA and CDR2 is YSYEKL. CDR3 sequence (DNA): TGCGCCAGCAGCCAAGCCGGGACTTTCAACAATGAGCAGTTCTTC. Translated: CASSQAGTFNNEQFF.

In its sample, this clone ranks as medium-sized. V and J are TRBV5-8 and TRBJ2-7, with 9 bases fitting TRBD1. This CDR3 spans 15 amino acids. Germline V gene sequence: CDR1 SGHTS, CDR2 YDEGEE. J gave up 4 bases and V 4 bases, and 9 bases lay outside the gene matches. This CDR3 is CASSPDSGQGYEQYF. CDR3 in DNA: TGTGCCAGCAGCCCTGATTCGGGACAGGGTTACGAGCAGTACTTC.

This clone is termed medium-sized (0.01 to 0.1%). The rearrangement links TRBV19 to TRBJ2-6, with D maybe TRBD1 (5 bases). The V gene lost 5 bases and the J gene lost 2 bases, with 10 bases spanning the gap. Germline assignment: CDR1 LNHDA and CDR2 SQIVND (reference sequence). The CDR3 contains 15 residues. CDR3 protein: CASSATVAGANVLTF. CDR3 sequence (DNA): TGTGCCAGTAGTGCGACAGTGGCTGGGGCCAACGTCCTGACTTTC. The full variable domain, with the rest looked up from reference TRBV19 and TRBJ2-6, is DGGITQSPKYLFRKEGQNVTLSCEQNLNHDAMYWYRQDPGQGLRLIYYSQIVNDFQKGDIAEGYSVSREKKESFPLTVTSAQKNPTAFYLCASSATVAGANVLTFGAGSRLTVL.

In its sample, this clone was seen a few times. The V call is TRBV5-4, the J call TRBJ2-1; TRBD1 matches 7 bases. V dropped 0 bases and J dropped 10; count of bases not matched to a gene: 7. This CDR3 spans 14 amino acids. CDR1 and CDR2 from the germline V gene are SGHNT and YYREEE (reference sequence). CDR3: CASSLGASRGEQFF. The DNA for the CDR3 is TGTGCCAGCAGCTTGGGGGCCTCCAGGGGGGAGCAGTTCTTC.

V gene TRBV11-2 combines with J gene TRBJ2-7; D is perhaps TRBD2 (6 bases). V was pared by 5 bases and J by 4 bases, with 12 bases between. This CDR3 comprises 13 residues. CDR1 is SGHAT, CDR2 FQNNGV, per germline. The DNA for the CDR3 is TGTGCCAGCAGCCTAGGACTACTATACGAGCAGTACTTC. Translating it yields CASSLGLLYEQYF. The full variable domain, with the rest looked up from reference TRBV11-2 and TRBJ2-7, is EAGVAQSPRYKIIEKRQSVAFWCNPISGHATLYWYQQILGQGPKLLIQFQNNGVVDDSQLPKDRFSAERLKGVDSTLKIQPAKLEDSAVYLCASSLGLLYEQYFGPGTRLTVT.

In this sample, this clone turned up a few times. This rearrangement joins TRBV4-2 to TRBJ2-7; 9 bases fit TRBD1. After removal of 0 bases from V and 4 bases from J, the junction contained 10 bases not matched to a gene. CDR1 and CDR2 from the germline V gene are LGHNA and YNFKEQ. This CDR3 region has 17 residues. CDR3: CASSQEGQGRSIYEQYF. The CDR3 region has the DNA TGTGCCAGCAGCCAAGAGGGACAGGGCCGATCTATATACGAGCAGTACTTC.

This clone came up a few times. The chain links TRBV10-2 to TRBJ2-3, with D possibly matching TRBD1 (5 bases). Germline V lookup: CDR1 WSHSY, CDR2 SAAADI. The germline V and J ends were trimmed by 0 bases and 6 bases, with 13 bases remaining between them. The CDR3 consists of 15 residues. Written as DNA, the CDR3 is TGCGCCAGCAGTGAGTCGTTCAGGGATGGGGATACGCAGTATTTT. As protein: CASSESFRDGDTQYF.

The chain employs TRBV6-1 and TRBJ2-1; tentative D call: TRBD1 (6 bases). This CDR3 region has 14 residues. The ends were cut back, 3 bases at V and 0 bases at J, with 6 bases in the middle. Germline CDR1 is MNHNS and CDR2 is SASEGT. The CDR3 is CASSEDSSYNEQFF. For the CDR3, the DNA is TGTGCCAGCAGTGAGGACAGCTCCTACAATGAGCAGTTCTTC.

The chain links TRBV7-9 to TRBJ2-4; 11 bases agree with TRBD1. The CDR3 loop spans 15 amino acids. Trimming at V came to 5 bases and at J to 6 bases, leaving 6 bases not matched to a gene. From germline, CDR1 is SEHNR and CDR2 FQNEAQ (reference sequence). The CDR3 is CASSQGQGARNIQYF. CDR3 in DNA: TGTGCCAGCAGCCAAGGACAGGGGGCGAGAAACATTCAGTACTTC.

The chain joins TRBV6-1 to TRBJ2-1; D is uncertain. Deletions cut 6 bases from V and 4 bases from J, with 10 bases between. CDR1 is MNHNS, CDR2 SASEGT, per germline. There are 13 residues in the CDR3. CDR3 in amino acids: CASRGPGYNEQFF. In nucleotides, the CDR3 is TGTGCCAGCAGGGGCCCAGGATACAATGAGCAGTTCTTC.

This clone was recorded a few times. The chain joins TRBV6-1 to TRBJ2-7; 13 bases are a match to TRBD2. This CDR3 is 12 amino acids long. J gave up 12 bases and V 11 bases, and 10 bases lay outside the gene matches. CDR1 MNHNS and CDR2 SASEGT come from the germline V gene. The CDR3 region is CAALGLAGVVYF. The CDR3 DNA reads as TGTGCCGCACTCGGACTAGCGGGAGTGGTGTACTTC.

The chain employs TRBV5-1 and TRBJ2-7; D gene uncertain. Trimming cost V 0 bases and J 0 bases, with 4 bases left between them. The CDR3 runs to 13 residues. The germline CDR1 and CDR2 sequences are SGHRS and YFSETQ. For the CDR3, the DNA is TGCGCCAGCAGCTTGGACACCTCCTACGAGCAGTACTTC. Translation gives CASSLDTSYEQYF. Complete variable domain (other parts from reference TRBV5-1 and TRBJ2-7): KAGVTQTPRYLIKTRGQQVTLSCSPISGHRSVSWYQQTPGQGLQFLFEYFSETQRNKGNFPGRFSGRQFSNSRSEMNVSTLELGDSALYLCASSLDTSYEQYFGPGTRLTVT.

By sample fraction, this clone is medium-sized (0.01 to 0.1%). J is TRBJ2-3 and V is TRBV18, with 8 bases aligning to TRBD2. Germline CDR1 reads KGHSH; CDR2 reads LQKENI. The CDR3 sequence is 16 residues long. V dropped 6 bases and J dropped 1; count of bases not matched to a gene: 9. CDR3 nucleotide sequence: TGTGCCAGCTCTCGACTAGCGCCGACTCGCACAGATACGCAGTATTTT. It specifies CASSRLAPTRTDTQYF.